The TCR beta chain described here comes from a study of shared clonotypes between healthy human individuals. Trimming removed 6 bases at V and 3 bases at J, with 15 bases between. Germline V CDR1 and CDR2: MNHEY, SVGAGI. The CDR3 has 15 amino acids. Clones were sequenced by immunoSEQ multiplex PCR, and TCRdb holds only the in-frame ones, with some missing. Of about 510,000 clones listed, almost 97% are singletons. Study-level results: Generally, naive subsets (rather than memory subsets) showed larger estimated richness. Generation probability values for non-shared clonotypes were lower than those for clonotypes shared by all four donors.

Turning to this clone: Its specificity is not known.

This TCR derives from a woman aged 25 to 39 in good health. Sequenced material: naive CD4+ T cells sorted from blood. Specified subset: CD45RA+ positively selected. V gene TRBV6-5 combines with J gene TRBJ2-1; tentatively, D is TRBD1 or TRBD2 (5 bases each). The CDR3 here is CASSSNGAFYNEQFF. CDR3 bases: TGTGCCAGCAGCTCCAACGGGGCTTTCTACAATGAGCAGTTCTTC.